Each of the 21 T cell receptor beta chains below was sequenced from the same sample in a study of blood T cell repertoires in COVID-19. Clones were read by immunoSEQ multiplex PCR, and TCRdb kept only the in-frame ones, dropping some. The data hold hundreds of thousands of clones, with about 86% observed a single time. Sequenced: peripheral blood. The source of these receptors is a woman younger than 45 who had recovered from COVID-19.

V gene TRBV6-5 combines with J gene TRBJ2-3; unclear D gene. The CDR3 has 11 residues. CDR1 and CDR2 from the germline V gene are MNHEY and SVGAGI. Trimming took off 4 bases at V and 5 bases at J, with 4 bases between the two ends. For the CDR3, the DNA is TGTGCCAGCAGTTCGAGAGATACGCAGTATTTT. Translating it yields CASSSRDTQYF.

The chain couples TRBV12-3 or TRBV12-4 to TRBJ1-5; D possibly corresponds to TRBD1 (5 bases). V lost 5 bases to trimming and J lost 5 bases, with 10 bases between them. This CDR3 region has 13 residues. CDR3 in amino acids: CASSIQADQPQHF. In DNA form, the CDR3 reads TGTGCCAGCAGTATACAGGCGGATCAGCCCCAGCATTTT.

In DNA, the CDR3 is TGTGCCAGTTCCCACAGGGAAAACTATGGCTACACCTTC. Its translation: CASSHRENYGYTF. The chain employs TRBV6-5 and TRBJ1-2; TRBD1 is a possible D gene (6 bases). This CDR3 comprises 13 residues. Germline CDR1 MNHEY, CDR2 SVGAGI. Trimming took off 9 bases at V and 2 bases at J, with 13 bases between the two ends.

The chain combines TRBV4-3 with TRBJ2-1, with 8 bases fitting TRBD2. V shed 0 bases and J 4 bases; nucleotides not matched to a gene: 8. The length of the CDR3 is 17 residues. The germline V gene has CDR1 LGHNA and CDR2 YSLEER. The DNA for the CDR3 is TGCGCCAGCAGCCAAGAGAGGGGTAGCGGGGTTTACAATGAGCAGTTCTTC. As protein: CASSQERGSGVYNEQFF.

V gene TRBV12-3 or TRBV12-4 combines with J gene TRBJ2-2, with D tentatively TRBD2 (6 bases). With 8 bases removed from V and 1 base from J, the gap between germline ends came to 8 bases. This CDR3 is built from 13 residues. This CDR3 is CASWDLNTGELFF. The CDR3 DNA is TGTGCCAGCTGGGACTTGAACACCGGGGAGCTGTTTTTT.

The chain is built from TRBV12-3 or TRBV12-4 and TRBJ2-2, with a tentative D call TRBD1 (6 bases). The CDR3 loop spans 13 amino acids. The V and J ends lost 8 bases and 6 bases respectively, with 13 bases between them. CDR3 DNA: TGTGCCAGCTCCCTACAGGGATCCGGGGAGCTGTTTTTT. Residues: CASSLQGSGELFF.

The DNA for the CDR3 is TGTGCCAGCAGCTTCCCCTCGAGCTCCTACAATGAGCAGTTCTTC. Translated, it gives CASSFPSSSYNEQFF. The J gene is TRBJ2-1, the V gene TRBV13; no firm D call. CDR1 PRHDT and CDR2 FYEKMQ come from the germline V gene (reference sequence). This CDR3 region has 15 residues. V lost 3 bases and J lost 0, with 9 bases in between.

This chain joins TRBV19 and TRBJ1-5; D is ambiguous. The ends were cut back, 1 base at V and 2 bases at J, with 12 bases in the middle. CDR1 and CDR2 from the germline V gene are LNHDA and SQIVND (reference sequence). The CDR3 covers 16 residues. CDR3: CASSIVWMGGNQPQHF. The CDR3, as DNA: TGTGCCAGTAGTATAGTTTGGATGGGAGGCAATCAGCCCCAGCATTTT.

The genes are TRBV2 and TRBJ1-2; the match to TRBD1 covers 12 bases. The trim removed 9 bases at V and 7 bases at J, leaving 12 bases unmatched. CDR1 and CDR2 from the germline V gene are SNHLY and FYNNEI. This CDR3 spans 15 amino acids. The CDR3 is CASRLEGQGASGYTF. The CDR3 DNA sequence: TGTGCCAGTAGATTAGAGGGACAGGGGGCAAGTGGCTACACCTTC.

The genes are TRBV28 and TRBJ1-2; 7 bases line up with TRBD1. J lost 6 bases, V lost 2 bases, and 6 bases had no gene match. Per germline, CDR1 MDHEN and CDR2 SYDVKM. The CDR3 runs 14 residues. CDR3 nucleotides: TGTGCCAGCAGTTTACCAGGGGGTTATGATGGCTACACCTTC. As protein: CASSLPGGYDGYTF.

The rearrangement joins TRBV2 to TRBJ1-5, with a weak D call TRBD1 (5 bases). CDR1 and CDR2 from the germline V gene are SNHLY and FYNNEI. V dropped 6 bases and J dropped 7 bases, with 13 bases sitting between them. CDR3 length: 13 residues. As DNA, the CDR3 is TGTGCCAGCAGATGGACAATGGGGCAGCCCCAGCATTTT. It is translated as CASRWTMGQPQHF.

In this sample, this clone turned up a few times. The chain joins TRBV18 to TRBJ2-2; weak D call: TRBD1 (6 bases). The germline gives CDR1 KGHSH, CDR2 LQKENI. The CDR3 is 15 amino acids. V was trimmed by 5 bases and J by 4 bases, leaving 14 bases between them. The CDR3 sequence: CASSVRQDSTGELFF. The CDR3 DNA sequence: TGTGCCAGCTCAGTCCGACAGGACAGCACCGGGGAGCTGTTTTTT.

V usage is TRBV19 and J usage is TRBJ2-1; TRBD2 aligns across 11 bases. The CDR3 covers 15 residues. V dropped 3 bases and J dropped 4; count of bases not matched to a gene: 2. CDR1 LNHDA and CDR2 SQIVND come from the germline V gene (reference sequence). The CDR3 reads CASSMVAGGYNEQFF. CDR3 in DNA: TGTGCCAGTAGTATGGTAGCGGGAGGGTACAATGAGCAGTTCTTC.

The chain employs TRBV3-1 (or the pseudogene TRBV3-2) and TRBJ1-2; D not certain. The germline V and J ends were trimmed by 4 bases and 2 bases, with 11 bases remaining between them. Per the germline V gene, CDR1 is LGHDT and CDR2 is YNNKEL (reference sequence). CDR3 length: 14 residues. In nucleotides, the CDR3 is TGTGCCAGCAGCCCCCCGGGAGGGAACTATGGCTACACCTTC. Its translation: CASSPPGGNYGYTF.

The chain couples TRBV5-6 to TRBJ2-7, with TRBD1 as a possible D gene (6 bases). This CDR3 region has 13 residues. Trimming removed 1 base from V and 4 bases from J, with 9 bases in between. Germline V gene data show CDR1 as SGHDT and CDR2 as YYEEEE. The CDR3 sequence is CASSLNGQYEQYF. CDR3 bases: TGTGCCAGCAGCTTGAATGGACAGTACGAGCAGTACTTC. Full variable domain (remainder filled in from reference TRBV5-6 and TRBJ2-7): DAGVTQSPTHLIKTRGQQVTLRCSPKSGHDTVSWYQQALGQGPQFIFQYYEEEERQRGNFPDRFSGHQFPNYSSELNVNALLLGDSALYLCASSLNGQYEQYFGPGTRLTVT.

As DNA, the CDR3 is TGTGCCAGCAGCGCTACAGGGCTAGGAAATTCACCCCTCCACTTT. It codes for CASSATGLGNSPLHF. The chain joins TRBV7-3 to TRBJ1-6; TRBD1 is a possible D gene (6 bases). The CDR3 extends over 15 amino acids. The germline CDR1 and CDR2 sequences are SGHTA and FQGTGA. The V end was cut by 5 bases, the J end by 7 bases, with 15 bases between.

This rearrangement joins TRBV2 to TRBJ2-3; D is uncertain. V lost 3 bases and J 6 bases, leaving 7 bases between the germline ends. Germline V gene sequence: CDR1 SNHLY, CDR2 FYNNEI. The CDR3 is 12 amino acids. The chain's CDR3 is CASSESRDTQYF. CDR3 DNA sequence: TGTGCCAGCAGTGAGAGTCGGGATACGCAGTATTTT.

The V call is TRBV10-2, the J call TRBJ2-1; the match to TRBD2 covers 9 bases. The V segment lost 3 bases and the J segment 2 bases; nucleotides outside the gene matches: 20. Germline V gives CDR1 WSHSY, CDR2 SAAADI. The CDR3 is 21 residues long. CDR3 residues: CASSEIRRQGTERGAYNEQFF. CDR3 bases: TGCGCCAGCAGTGAAATCCGGAGGCAGGGAACCGAGCGGGGGGCCTACAATGAGCAGTTCTTC.

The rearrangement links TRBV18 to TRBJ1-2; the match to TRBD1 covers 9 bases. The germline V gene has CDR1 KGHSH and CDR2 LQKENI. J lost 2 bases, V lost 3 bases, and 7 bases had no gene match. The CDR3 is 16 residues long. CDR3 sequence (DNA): TGTGCCAGCTCACCCTCGACAGGACAGGGGAACTATGGCTACACCTTC. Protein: CASSPSTGQGNYGYTF.

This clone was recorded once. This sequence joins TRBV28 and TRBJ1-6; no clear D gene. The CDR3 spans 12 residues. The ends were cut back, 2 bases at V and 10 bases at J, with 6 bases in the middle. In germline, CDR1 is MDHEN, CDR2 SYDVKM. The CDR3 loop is CASSLEGSPLHF. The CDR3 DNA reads TGTGCCAGCAGTTTAGAGGGCTCACCCCTCCACTTT.

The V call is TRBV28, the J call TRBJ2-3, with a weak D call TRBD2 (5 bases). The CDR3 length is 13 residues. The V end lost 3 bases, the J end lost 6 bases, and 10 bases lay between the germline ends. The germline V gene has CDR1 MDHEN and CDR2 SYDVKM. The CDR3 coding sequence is TGTGCCAGCAGTTTTCGGAGGCCGGATACGCAGTATTTT. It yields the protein CASSFRRPDTQYF.